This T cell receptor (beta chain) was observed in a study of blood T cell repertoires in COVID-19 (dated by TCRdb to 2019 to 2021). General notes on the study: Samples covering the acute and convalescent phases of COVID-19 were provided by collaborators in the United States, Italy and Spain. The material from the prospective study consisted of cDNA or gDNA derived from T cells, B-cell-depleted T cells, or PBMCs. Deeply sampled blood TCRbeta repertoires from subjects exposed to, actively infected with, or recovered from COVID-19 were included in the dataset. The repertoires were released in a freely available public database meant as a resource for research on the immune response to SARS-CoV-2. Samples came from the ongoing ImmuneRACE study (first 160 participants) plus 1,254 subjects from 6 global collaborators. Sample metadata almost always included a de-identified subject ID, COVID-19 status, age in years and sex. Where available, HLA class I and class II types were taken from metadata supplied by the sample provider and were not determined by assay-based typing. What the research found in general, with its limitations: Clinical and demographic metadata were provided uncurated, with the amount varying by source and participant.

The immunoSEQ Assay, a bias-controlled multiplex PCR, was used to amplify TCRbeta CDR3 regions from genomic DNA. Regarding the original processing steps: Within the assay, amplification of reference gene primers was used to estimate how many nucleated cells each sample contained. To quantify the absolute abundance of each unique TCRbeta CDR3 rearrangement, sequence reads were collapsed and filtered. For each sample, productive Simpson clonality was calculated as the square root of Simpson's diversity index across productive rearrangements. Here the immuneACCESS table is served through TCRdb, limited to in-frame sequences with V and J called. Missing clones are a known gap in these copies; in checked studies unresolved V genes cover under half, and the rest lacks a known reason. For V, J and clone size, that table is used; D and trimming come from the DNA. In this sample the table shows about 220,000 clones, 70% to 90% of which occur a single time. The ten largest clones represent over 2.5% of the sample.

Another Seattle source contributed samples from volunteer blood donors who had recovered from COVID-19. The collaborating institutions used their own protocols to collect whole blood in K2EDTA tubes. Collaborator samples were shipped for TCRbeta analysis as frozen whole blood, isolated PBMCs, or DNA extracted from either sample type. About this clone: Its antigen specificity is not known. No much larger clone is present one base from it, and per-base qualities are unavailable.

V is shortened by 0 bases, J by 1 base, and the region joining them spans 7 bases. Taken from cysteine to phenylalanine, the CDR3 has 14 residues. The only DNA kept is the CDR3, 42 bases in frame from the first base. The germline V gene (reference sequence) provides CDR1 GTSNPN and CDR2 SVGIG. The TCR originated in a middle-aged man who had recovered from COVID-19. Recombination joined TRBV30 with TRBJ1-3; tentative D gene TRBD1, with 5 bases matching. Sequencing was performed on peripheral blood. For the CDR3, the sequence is CAWSVGVSGNTIYF. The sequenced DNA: TGTGCCTGGAGTGTAGGGGTTTCTGGAAACACCATATATTTT. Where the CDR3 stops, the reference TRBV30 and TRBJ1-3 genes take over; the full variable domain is SQTIHQWPATLVQPVGSPLSLECTVEGTSNPNLYWYRQAAGRGLQLLFYSVGIGQISSEVPQNLSASRPQDRQFILSSKKLLLSDSGFYLCAWSVGVSGNTIYFGEGSWLTVV.